This T cell receptor (beta chain) was recovered during a study of T cells in Graves' hyperthyroidism and ophthalmopathy. The germline V gene encodes CDR1 MNHNS and CDR2 SASEGT. Trimming removed 6 bases at V and 6 bases at J, with 15 bases between. The CDR3 runs 13 residues. The source material, RNA transcripts, was used to amplify TCR beta CDR3 regions. Using the HTBI primer set, a first-round RT-PCR was run on the TCR CDR3. TCRdb fed the multiplex PCR reads into MiXCR, producing one record per CDR3 protein. The table has around 450,000 distinct CDR3 sequences, approximately 15% seen once. Sequencing was carried out using blood. This clonotype was obtained from a woman younger than 30 with Graves' hyperthyroidism. The rearrangement joins TRBV6-1 to TRBJ2-7; tentative D call: TRBD2 (5 bases). The DNA of the CDR3 is TGTGCCAGCAGGGAGCCGAGGGCAGGCGAGCAGTACTTC. Protein product: CASREPRAGEQYF.